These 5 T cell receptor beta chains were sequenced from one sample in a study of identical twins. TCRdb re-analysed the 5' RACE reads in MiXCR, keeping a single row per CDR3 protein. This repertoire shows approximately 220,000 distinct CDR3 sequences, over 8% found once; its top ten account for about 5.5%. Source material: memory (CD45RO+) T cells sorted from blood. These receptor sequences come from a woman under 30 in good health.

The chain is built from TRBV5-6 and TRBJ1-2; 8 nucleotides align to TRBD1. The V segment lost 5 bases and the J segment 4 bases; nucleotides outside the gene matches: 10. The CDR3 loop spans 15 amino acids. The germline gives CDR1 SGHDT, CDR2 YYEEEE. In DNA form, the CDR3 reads TGTGCCAGCAGACTTTTGGGTGACAGGGGCTATGGCTACACCTTC. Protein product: CASRLLGDRGYGYTF.

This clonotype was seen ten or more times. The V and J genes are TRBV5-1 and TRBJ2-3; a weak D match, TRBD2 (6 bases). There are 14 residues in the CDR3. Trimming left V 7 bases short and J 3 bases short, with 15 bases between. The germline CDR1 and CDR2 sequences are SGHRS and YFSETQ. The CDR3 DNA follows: TGCGCCAGCCAGCGACTTGGGAGGACAGATACGCAGTATTTT. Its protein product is CASQRLGRTDTQYF.

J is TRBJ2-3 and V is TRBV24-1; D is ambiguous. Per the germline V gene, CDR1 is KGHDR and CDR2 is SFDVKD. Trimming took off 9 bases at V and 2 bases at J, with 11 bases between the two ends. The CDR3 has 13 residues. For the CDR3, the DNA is TGTGCCACCGGTCGCGGAAACACAGATACGCAGTATTTT. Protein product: CATGRGNTDTQYF.

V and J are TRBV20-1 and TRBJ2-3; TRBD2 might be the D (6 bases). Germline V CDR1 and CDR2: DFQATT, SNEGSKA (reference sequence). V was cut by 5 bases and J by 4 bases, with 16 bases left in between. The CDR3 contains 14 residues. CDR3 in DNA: TGCAGTGCTGGCGACGGGAGCATAGCAGATACGCAGTATTTT. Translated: CSAGDGSIADTQYF.

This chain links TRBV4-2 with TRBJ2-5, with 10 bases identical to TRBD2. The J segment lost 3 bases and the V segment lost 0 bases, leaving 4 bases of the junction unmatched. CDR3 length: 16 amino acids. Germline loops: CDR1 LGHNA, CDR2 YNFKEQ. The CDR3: CASSQDLGLAEETQYF. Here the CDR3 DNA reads TGTGCCAGCAGCCAAGATCTCGGACTAGCGGAAGAGACCCAGTACTTC.